A selection of T cell receptor beta chains follows, all from one sample in a study of immune evolution from preneoplasia to lung adenocarcinoma. Profiled with immunoSEQ multiplex PCR; TCRdb holds only in-frame clones, not every one. The sample has 30,000 to 45,000 clones, 60% to 75% seen once. Sequencing input: FFPE invasive lung adenocarcinoma tissue. Source of these receptors: a person in their sixties or seventies with lung adenocarcinoma. Each CDR3 is given with its conserved first and last residue. D genes are given only for firm matches. Clone size is given for some rows only: seen once, a few or many times, or a class if the clone is expanded.

abundance | j_gene | len | d_gene | v_gene | CDR3aa | CDR3nt
. | TRBJ2-2 | 15 | TRBD1 | TRBV6-1 | CASWATGGRTGELFF | TGTGCCAGCTGGGCAACAGGGGGTCGAACCGGGGAGCTGTTTTTT
few | TRBJ2-7 | 15 | . | TRBV27 | CASSSYRVQGTEQYF | TGTGCCAGCAGTTCCTACAGGGTGCAAGGAACGGAGCAGTACTTC
. | TRBJ1-2 | 15 | TRBD1 | TRBV10-3 | CAISGRDRGNYGYTF | TGTGCCATCAGTGGTCGGGACAGGGGGAACTATGGCTACACCTTC
once | TRBJ2-2 | 16 | TRBD2 | TRBV27 | CASSPGLAGRDGELFF | TGTGCCAGCAGTCCCGGACTAGCGGGACGGGACGGGGAGCTGTTTTTT
. | TRBJ2-7 | 16 | TRBD1 | TRBV5-5 | CASSPPGAQGAYEQYF | TGTGCCAGCAGCCCTCCAGGGGCCCAGGGGGCTTACGAGCAGTACTTC
medium-sized | TRBJ2-2 | 16 | TRBD2 | TRBV7-3 | CASSSSASGYTGELFF | TGTGCCAGCAGCTCCTCGGCTAGCGGATACACCGGGGAGCTGTTTTTT
. | TRBJ1-1 | 16 | . | TRBV14 | CASSPGPGGVRTEAFF | TGTGCCAGCAGCCCGGGGCCAGGTGGGGTGAGGACTGAAGCTTTCTTT
. | TRBJ2-7 | 14 | TRBD2 | TRBV11-2 | CASSLAGGSYEQYF | TGTGCCAGCAGCTTAGCGGGAGGCTCCTACGAGCAGTACTTC
. | TRBJ1-1 | 13 | TRBD1 | TRBV11-2 | CASSLGQGVEAFF | TGTGCCAGCAGCTTAGGACAGGGGGTGGAAGCTTTCTTT
. | TRBJ2-1 | 12 | . | TRBV6-1 | CASSDWQGRGFF | TGTGCCAGCAGTGATTGGCAGGGGCGGGGGTTCTTC
. | TRBJ1-1 | 13 | . | TRBV4-1 | CASSPRGGTEAFF | TGCGCCAGCAGCCCGCGGGGTGGCACTGAAGCTTTCTTT
. | TRBJ2-3 | 15 | TRBD2 | TRBV7-2 | CASSSREANTDTQYF | TGTGCCAGCAGTTCCCGGGAGGCTAACACAGATACGCAGTATTTT
. | TRBJ1-4 | 14 | . | TRBV29-1 | CSVVGGYYGEKLFF | TGCAGCGTCGTAGGGGGGTATTACGGTGAAAAACTGTTTTTT
. | TRBJ2-3 | 15 | . | TRBV5-1 | CASSSEAARRDTQYF | TGCGCCAGCAGCTCCGAAGCGGCCCGGCGAGATACGCAGTATTTT
once | TRBJ2-2 | 11 | . | TRBV25-1 | CASPAVGELFF | TGTGCCAGCCCAGCTGTCGGGGAGCTGTTTTTT
. | TRBJ1-1 | 15 | TRBD1 | TRBV6-5 | CASSYVTGGLAEAFF | TGTGCCAGCAGTTACGTGACAGGGGGTCTCGCTGAAGCTTTCTTT
. | TRBJ2-3 | 14 | . | TRBV7-2 | CASSSYRSTDTQYF | TGTGCCAGCAGCTCCTACAGGAGCACAGATACGCAGTATTTT
. | TRBJ1-1 | 14 | . | TRBV7-2 | CASSLADIGTEAFF | TGTGCCAGCAGCTTAGCGGACATCGGCACTGAGGCTTTCTTT
. | TRBJ1-1 | 12 | . | TRBV7-2 | CASSPQGTEAFF | TGTGCCAGCAGTCCCCAGGGGACTGAAGCTTTCTTT
. | TRBJ1-5 | 15 | . | TRBV12-5 | CASGPNWVGNQPQHF | TGTGCTAGTGGCCCCAACTGGGTTGGCAATCAGCCCCAGCATTTT
few | TRBJ2-7 | 15 | TRBD2 | TRBV11-3 | CASSLGLAGVSEQYF | TGTGCCAGCAGCTTGGGACTAGCGGGAGTCAGCGAGCAGTACTTC
. | TRBJ2-7 | 15 | TRBD2 | TRBV18 | CASSPGLAGGNEQYF | TGTGCCAGCTCACCCGGACTAGCGGGAGGCAACGAGCAGTACTTC
. | TRBJ2-7 | 14 | . | TRBV21-1 | CASSKAGGGYEQYF | TGTGCCAGCAGCAAGGCCGGGGGGGGCTACGAGCAGTACTTC
. | TRBJ1-1 | 14 | TRBD1 | TRBV4-2 | CASSRDRANTEAFF | TGTGCCAGCAGCCGGGACAGAGCGAACACTGAAGCTTTCTTT
. | TRBJ2-7 | 14 | . | TRBV5-4 | CASSLVQGGNEQYF | TGTGCCAGCAGCTTGGTTCAGGGGGGCAACGAGCAGTACTTC
. | TRBJ2-1 | 16 | TRBD2 | TRBV4-2 | CASSLRGLAEVDEQFF | TGTGCCAGCAGCCTTAGGGGACTAGCGGAAGTCGATGAGCAGTTCTTC
. | TRBJ2-7 | 14 | . | TRBV2 | CASSVEGRNYEQYF | TGTGCCAGCAGTGTGGAAGGGCGTAACTACGAGCAGTACTTC
. | TRBJ1-1 | 14 | . | TRBV19 | CASSIRPGAFEAFF | TGTGCCAGTAGTATAAGGCCGGGGGCATTTGAAGCTTTCTTT